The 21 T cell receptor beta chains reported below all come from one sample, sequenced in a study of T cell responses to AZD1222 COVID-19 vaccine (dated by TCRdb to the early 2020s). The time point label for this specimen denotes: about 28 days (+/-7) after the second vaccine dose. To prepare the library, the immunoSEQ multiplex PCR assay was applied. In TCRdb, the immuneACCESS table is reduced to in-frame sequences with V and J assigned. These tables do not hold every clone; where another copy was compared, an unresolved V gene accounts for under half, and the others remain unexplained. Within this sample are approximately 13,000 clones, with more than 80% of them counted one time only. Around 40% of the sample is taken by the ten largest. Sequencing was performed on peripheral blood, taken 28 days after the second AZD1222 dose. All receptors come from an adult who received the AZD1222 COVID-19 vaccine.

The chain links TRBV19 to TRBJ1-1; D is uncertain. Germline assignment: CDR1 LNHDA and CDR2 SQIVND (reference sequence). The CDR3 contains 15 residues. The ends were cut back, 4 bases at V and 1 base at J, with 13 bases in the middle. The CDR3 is CASSTIRRKNTEAFF. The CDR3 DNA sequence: TGTGCCAGTAGTACTATACGACGGAAGAACACTGAAGCTTTCTTT.

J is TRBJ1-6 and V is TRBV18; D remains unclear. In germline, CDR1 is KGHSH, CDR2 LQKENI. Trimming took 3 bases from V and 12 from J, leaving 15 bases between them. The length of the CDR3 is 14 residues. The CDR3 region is CASSPAPATGPLHF. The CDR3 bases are TGTGCCAGCTCACCGGCCCCTGCGACGGGACCCCTCCACTTT.

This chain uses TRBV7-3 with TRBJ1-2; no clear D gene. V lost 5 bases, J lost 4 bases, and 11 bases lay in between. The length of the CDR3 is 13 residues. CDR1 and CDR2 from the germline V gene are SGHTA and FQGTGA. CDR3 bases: TGTGCCAGCAGCCCTACCGGCATCTATGGCTACACCTTC. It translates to CASSPTGIYGYTF.

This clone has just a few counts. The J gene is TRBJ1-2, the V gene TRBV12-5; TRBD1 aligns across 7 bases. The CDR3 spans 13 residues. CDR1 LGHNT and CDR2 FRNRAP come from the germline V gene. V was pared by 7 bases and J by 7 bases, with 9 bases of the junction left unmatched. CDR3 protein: CASAPGQFGGYTF. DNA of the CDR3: TGTGCTAGTGCCCCGGGACAGTTTGGTGGCTACACCTTC. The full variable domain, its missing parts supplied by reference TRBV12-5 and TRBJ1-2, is DARVTQTPRHKVTEMGQEVTMRCQPILGHNTVFWYRQTMMQGLELLAYFRNRAPLDDSGMPKDRFSAEMPDATLATLKIQPSEPRDSAVYFCASAPGQFGGYTFGSGTRLTVV.

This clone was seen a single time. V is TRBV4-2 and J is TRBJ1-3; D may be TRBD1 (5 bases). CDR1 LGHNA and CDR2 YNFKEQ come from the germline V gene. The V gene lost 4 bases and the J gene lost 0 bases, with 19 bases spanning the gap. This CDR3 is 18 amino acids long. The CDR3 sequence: CASSRQRGDSRSGNTIYF. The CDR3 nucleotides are TGTGCCAGCAGCCGTCAACGGGGCGACAGTCGCTCTGGAAACACCATATATTTT.

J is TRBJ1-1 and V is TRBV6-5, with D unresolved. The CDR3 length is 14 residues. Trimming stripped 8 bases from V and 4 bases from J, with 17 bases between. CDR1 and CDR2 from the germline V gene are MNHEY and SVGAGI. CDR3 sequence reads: CASAPEGWATEAFF. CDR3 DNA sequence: TGTGCCAGCGCCCCTGAGGGCTGGGCCACTGAAGCTTTCTTT.

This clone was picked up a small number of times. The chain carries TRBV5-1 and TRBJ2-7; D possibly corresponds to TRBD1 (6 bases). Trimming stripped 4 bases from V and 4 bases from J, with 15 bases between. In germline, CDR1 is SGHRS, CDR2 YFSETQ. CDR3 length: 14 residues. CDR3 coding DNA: TGCGCCAGCAGCCGAACAGGGAATGAGTACGAGCAGTACTTC. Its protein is CASSRTGNEYEQYF.

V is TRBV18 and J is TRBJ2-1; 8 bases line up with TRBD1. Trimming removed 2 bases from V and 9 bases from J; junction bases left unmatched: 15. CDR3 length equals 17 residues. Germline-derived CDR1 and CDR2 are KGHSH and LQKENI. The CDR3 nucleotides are TGTGCCAGCTCACCAAAGTCTTTAGGCAGGGGGCGGATTGAGCAGTTCTTC. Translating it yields CASSPKSLGRGRIEQFF.

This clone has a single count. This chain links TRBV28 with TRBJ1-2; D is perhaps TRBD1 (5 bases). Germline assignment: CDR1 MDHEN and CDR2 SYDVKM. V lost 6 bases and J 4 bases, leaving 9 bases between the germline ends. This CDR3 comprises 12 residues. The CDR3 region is CASRQGGYGYTF. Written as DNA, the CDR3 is TGTGCCAGCAGGCAGGGAGGCTATGGCTACACCTTC.

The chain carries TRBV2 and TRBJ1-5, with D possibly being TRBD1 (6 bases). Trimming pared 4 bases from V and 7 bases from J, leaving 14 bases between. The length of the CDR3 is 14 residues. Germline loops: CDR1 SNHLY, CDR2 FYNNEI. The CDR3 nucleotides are TGTGCCAGCAGTGGATCAGGGGCCCGGCAGCCCCAGCATTTT. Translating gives CASSGSGARQPQHF.

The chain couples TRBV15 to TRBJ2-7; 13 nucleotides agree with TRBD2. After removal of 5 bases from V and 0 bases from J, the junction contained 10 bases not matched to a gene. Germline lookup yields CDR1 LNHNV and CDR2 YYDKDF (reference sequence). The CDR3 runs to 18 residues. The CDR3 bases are TGTGCCACCAGCCCTAGACTAGCGGGAGGCCGAAGCTCCTACGAGCAGTACTTC. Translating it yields CATSPRLAGGRSSYEQYF.

CDR3 in amino acids: CASSLGQGIQPGELFF. CDR3 coding DNA: TGTGCCAGCAGCTTGGGACAGGGCATTCAACCCGGGGAGCTGTTTTTT. This chain links TRBV7-3 with TRBJ2-2, with TRBD1 identical over 9 bases. V shed 3 bases and J 6 bases; nucleotides not matched to a gene: 8. The V gene's germline CDR1 is SGHTA and CDR2 FQGTGA. The CDR3 contains 16 residues.

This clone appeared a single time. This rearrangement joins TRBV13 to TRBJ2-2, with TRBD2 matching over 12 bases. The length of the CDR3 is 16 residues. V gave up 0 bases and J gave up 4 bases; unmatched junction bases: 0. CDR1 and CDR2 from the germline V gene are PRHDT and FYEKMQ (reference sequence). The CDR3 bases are TGTGCCAGCAGCTTAGGGACTAGCGGGAGCACCGGGGAGCTGTTTTTT. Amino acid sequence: CASSLGTSGSTGELFF.

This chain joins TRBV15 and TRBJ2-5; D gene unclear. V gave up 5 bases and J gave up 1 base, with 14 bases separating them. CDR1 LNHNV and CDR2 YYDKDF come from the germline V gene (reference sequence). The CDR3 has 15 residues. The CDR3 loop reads CATSRMSMSQETQYF. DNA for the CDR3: TGTGCCACCAGCCGCATGTCGATGAGCCAAGAGACCCAGTACTTC.

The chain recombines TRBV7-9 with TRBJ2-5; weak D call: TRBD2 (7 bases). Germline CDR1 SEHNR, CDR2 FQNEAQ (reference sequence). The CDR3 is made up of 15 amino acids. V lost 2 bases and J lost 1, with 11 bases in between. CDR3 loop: CASSLSGGAQETQYF. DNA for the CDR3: TGTGCCAGCAGCTTATCTGGGGGGGCCCAAGAGACCCAGTACTTC.

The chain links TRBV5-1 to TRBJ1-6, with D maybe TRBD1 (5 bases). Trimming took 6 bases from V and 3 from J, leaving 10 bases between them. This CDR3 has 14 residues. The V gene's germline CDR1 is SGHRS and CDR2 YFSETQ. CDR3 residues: CASTAGGYNSPLHF. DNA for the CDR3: TGCGCCAGCACGGCCGGGGGCTATAATTCACCCCTCCACTTT.

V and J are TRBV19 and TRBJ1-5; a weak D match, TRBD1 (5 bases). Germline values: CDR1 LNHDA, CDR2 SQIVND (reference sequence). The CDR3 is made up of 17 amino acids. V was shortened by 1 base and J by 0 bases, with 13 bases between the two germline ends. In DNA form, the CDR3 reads TGTGCCAGTAGTATAGCTTGGCAGGGTTTTAGCAATCAGCCCCAGCATTTT. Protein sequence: CASSIAWQGFSNQPQHF.

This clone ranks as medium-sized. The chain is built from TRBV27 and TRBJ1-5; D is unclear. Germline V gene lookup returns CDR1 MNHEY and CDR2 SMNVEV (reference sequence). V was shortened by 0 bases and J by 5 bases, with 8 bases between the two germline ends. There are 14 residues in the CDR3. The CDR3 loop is CASSLSRGDQPQHF. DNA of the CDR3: TGTGCCAGCAGTTTATCGCGAGGAGATCAGCCCCAGCATTTT.

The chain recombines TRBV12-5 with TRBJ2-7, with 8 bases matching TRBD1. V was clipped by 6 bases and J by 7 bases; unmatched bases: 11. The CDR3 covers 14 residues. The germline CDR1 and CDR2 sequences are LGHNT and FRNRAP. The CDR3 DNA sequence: TGTGCTAGTGGGGCGGGACAGGCGAGGTGGGAGCAGTACTTC. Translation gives CASGAGQARWEQYF.

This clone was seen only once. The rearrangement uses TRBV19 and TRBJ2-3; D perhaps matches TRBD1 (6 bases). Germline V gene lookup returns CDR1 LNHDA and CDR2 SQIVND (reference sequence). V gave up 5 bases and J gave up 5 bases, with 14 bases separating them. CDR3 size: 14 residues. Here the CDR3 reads CASSPGGKLDTQYF. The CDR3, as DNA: TGTGCCAGTAGTCCTGGGGGCAAGTTAGATACGCAGTATTTT.

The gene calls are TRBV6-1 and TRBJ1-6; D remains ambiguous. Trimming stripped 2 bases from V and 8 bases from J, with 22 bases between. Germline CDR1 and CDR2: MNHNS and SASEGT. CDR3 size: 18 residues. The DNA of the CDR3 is TGTGCCAGCAGTGAAATTCCGGGTTCCATATATATTGATTCACCCCTCCACTTT. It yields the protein CASSEIPGSIYIDSPLHF.